This TCR beta chain was profiled in a study of OX40 agonist ivuxolimab in advanced cancers. Overall study: Treatment of patients was with ivuxolimab, an agonistic anti-OX40 (CD134) antibody.

Clones were read by immunoSEQ multiplex PCR, and TCRdb kept only the in-frame ones, dropping some. The sample shows about 64,000 clones, around 83% of them seen only once. As for this clone: Its antigen is undetermined.

Study results and limitations: The study did not work out the antigen specificity of the expanded peripheral T cells. Within 6 weeks, CD4+ and CD8+ blood T cells expanded clonally at 0.1 to 3.0 mg/kg.

Trimming took off 0 bases at V and 2 bases at J, with 8 bases between the two ends. Germline values: CDR1 SGHDT, CDR2 YYEEEE. The CDR3 consists of 15 residues. This material consisted of CD4+ or CD8+ T cells sorted from blood, taken in a trial of the OX40 agonist ivuxolimab. The sequence was obtained from an adult with an advanced solid tumor such as melanoma, head and neck, liver or kidney cancer. The V gene is TRBV5-6, the J gene TRBJ2-2; the D gene is possibly TRBD2 (5 bases). CDR3 sequence (DNA): TGTGCCAGCAGCTTGGGAGGACTCAACACCGGGGAGCTGTTTTTT. This codes for CASSLGGLNTGELFF.